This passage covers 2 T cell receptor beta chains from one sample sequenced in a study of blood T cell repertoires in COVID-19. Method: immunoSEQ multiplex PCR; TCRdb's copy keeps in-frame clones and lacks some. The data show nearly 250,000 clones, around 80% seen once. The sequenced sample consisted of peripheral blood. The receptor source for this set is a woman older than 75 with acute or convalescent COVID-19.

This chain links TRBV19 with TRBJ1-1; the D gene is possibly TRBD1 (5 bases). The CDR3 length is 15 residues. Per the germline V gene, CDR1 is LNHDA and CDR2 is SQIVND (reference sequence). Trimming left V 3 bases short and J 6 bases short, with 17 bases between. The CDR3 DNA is TGTGCCAGTAGTATTGGCGATGGGGCCCGCGCTGAAGCTTTCTTT. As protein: CASSIGDGARAEAFF.

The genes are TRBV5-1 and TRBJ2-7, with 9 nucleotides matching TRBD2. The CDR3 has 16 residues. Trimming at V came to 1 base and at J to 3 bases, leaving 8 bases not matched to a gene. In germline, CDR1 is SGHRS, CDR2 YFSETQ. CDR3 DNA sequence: TGCGCCAGCAGCTTGACAGCGCGGGGGGGTGTCTACGAGCAGTACTTC. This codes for CASSLTARGGVYEQYF. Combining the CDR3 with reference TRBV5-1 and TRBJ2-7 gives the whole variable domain KAGVTQTPRYLIKTRGQQVTLSCSPISGHRSVSWYQQTPGQGLQFLFEYFSETQRNKGNFPGRFSGRQFSNSRSEMNVSTLELGDSALYLCASSLTARGGVYEQYFGPGTRLTVT.